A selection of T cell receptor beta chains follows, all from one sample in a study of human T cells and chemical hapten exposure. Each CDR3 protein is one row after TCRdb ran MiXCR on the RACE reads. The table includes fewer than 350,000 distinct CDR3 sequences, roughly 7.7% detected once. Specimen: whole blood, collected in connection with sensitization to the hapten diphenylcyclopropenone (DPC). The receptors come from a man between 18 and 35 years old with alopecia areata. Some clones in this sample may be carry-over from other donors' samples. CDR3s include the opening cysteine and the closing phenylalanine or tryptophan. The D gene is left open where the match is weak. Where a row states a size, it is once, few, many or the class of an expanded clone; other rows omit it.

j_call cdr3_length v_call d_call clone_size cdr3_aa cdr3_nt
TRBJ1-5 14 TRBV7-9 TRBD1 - CASSLQGANQPQHF TGTGCCAGCAGCCTTCAGGGGGCAAATCAGCCCCAGCATTTT
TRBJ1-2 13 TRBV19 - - CASSIPPFYGYTF TGTGCCAGTAGTATCCCACCCTTCTATGGCTACACCTTC
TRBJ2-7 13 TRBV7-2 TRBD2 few CAAGFGGIYEQYF TGTGCGGCTGGCTTCGGGGGGATTTACGAGCAGTACTTC
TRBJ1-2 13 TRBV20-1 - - CSARDGRASGYTF TGCAGTGCTAGAGACGGGAGAGCGAGTGGCTACACCTTC
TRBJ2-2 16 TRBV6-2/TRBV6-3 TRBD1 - CASSYHRDRNTGELFF TGTGCCAGCAGTTATCACCGGGACAGGAACACCGGGGAGCTGTTTTTT
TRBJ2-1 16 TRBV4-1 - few CASSQDYPHIRNEQFF TGCGCCAGCAGCCAAGATTATCCCCACATTAGAAATGAGCAGTTCTTC
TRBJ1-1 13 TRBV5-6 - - CASSFRTPEEAFF TGTGCCAGCAGCTTTAGGACCCCTGAGGAAGCTTTCTTT
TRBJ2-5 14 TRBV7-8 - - CASSPAGDQETQYF TGTGCCAGCAGCCCCGCCGGGGACCAAGAGACCCAGTACTTC
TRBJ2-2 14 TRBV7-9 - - CASSPPWVGGELFF TGTGCCAGCAGCCCACCTTGGGTCGGCGGGGAGCTGTTTTTT
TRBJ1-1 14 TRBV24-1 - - CATSDIGDARGAFF TGTGCCACCAGTGACATAGGGGACGCCAGAGGGGCTTTCTTT
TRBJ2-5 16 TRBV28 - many CASMSRVASFVETQYF TGTGCCAGCATGTCACGGGTGGCGTCGTTTGTGGAGACCCAGTACTTC
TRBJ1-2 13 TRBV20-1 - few CSARDYRAYGYTF TGCAGTGCTAGAGATTATCGGGCCTATGGCTACACCTTC
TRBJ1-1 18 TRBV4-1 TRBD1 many CASSQPTGDRGLVGEAFF TGCGCCAGCAGCCAACCTACCGGGGACAGGGGGCTTGTTGGTGAAGCTTTCTTT
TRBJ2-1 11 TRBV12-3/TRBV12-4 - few CASSPGVEQFF TGTGCCAGCAGTCCAGGTGTGGAGCAGTTCTTC
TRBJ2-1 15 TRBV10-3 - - CAISESRGVTVEQFF TGTGCCATCAGTGAGTCGCGCGGAGTGACGGTTGAGCAGTTCTTC
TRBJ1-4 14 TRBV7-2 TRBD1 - CASTRDRGGEKLFF TGTGCCAGCACAAGAGACAGGGGTGGGGAAAAACTGTTTTTT
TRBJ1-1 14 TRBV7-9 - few CASSLGTSNTEAFF TGTGCCAGCAGCTTAGGTACCTCGAACACTGAAGCTTTCTTT
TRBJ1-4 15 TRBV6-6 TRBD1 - CASTHPEGAGEKLFF TGTGCCAGCACCCACCCCGAGGGGGCCGGGGAAAAACTGTTTTTT
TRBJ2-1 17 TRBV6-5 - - CASSYSYIQGTYNEQFF TGTGCCAGCAGTTACTCGTATATACAGGGAACCTACAATGAGCAGTTCTTC
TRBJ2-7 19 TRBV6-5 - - CASSYMSRFFRRGAYEQYF TGTGCCAGCAGTTACATGTCGAGGTTCTTCAGGCGGGGCGCCTACGAGCAGTACTTC
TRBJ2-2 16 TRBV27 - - CASSEQGVGFTGELFF TGTGCCAGCAGTGAACAGGGAGTGGGGTTCACCGGGGAGCTGTTTTTT
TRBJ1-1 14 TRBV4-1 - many CASSLRFMNTEAFF TGCGCCAGCAGCCTTAGATTCATGAACACTGAAGCTTTCTTT
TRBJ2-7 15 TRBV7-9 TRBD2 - CASSSVRGVSYEQYF TGTGCCAGCAGCTCCGTCCGGGGGGTATCCTACGAGCAGTACTTC
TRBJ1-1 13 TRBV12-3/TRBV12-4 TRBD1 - CASSTGTGDRAFF TGTGCCAGCAGCACCGGGACAGGGGATCGGGCTTTCTTT
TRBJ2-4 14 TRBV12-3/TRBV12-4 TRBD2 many CASRRLAVKNIQYF TGTGCCAGCAGGAGACTAGCGGTGAAAAACATTCAGTACTTC
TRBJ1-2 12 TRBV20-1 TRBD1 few CSARDRDYGYTF TGCAGTGCTAGGGACAGGGACTATGGCTACACCTTC
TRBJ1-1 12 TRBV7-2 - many CASSLEGGEAFF TGTGCCAGCAGCTTAGAGGGTGGTGAAGCTTTCTTT
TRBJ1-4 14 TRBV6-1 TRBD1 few CASNRGQGGEKLFF TGTGCCAGCAACCGAGGACAGGGAGGTGAAAAACTGTTTTTT
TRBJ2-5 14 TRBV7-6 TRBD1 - CASSIGTGQETQYF TGTGCCAGCAGCATAGGGACAGGGCAAGAGACCCAGTACTTC
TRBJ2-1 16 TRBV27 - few CASSPRRGSNYNEQFF TGTGCCAGCAGTCCCCGCAGGGGATCAAATTACAATGAGCAGTTCTTC
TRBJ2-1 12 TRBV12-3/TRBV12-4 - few CASSGGGLEQFF TGTGCCAGCAGTGGGGGAGGCTTGGAGCAGTTCTTC
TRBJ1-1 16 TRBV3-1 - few CASSPPTGLLNTEAFF TGTGCCAGCAGCCCCCCCACGGGACTCCTGAACACTGAAGCTTTCTTT
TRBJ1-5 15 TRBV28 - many CASSFGGSGNQPQHF TGTGCCAGCAGTTTCGGGGGGTCGGGCAATCAGCCCCAGCATTTT